The sequence of this TCR beta chain was determined in a study of blood T cell repertoires in COVID-19. Study-wide background: The study drew acute and convalescent COVID-19 samples from the United States, Italy and Spain.

This CDR3 has 14 residues. The germline V gene encodes CDR1 LGHNA and CDR2 YNFKEQ. Between the trimmed V and J ends, which lost 0 bases and 1 base, there was a span of 6 bases. Participants reported their clinical history, and cohort assignment relied on those reports. Authors' data handling: Reference gene primer amplification in the assay estimated nucleated cell counts. Data came from immunoSEQ multiplex PCR; TCRdb stores just in-frame clones and leaves some out. The DNA gave D and trimming, while V, J and clone size come from that table. Of roughly 320,000 clones listed, under 90% were seen once; the top ten hold around 4%.

J is TRBJ1-1 and V is TRBV4-2; D ambiguous. This TCR derives from a man aged 25 to 40 who had recovered from COVID-19. Sequenced input: PBMCs or T cells enriched from blood (not recorded which). The DNA of the CDR3 is TGTGCCAGCAGCCAAGATTTGGCGAACACTGAAGCTTTCTTT. Translation gives CASSQDLANTEAFF.